A selection of T cell receptor beta chains follows, all from one sample in a study of low-dose radiotherapy and immunotherapy resistance in tumors. TCRdb processed the reads anew with MiXCR; each CDR3 protein has one entry. The sample has tens of thousands of distinct CDR3 sequences, about a quarter seen once. Sequencing used PBMCs, obtained before treatment. These receptors originate from a male donor with rectosigmoid adenocarcinoma. The CDR3 runs from the conserved cysteine through the conserved F or W. A D gene is named only where the DNA matches it firmly. Rows give clone size only sometimes, using once, few, many, or a class for an expanded clone.

TRBD1 TRBJ1-2 TRBV6-1 few TGTGCCAGCAGCCCGACCGAGGGACAGGGGCACTATGGCTACACCTTC CASSPTEGQGHYGYTF
. TRBJ2-1 TRBV6-1 many TGTGCCAGCAGTGTTCGGACCGACCTCGATGAGCAGTTCTTC CASSVRTDLDEQFF
. TRBJ2-3 TRBV20-1 many TGCAGTGCCCCCCCCGACGGCACAGATACGCAGTATTTT CSAPPDGTDTQYF
. TRBJ1-1 TRBV5-6 . TGTGCCAGCAGCTTGGAACGGGTGGGGCTGAACACTGAAGCTTTCTTT CASSLERVGLNTEAFF
. TRBJ1-5 TRBV25-1 many TGTGCCAGCAGTGAATATGGGACCGGTCAGCCCCAGCATTTT CASSEYGTGQPQHF
TRBD2 TRBJ2-5 TRBV7-9 many TGTGCCAGCAGCTCAGGGACTAGCGCCTCTGGGGAGACCCAGTACTTC CASSSGTSASGETQYF
. TRBJ2-1 TRBV3-1 few TGTGCCAGCAGCCCCCGGGACAAATACAATGAGCAGTTCTTC CASSPRDKYNEQFF
TRBD2 TRBJ2-1 TRBV2 many TGTGCCAGCAAAGCGGGAGGACCCCCCTACAATGAGCAGTTCTTC CASKAGGPPYNEQFF
. TRBJ2-7 TRBV6-1 . TGTGCCAGCAGTTACCGGAGCGAGCAGTACTTC CASSYRSEQYF
TRBD2 TRBJ2-1 TRBV10-3 many TGTGCCATCAGAGTGGCGGGAGGAGGTAATGAGCAGTTCTTC CAIRVAGGGNEQFF
. TRBJ1-5 TRBV29-1 many TGCAGCGTTAAGGATTTCAATCAGCCCCAGCATTTT CSVKDFNQPQHF
. TRBJ1-6 TRBV6-2/TRBV6-3 few TGTGCCAGCAGTTACAGGGGTAATTCACCCCTCCACTTT CASSYRGNSPLHF
. TRBJ2-7 TRBV25-1 many TGTGCCAGCAGTGATGTTACGGGCAGTTCCTACGAGCAGTACTTC CASSDVTGSSYEQYF
. TRBJ2-5 TRBV2 once TGTGCCACCAACCTGGCCAGGACCCAGTACTTC CATNLARTQYF
. TRBJ1-4 TRBV3-1 . TGTGCCAGCAGCCCCGGACAAGTTGCAACTAATGAAAAACTGTTTTTT CASSPGQVATNEKLFF
. TRBJ2-1 TRBV28 many TGTGCCAGCAGTTTATCCCTTAATGAGCAGTTCTTC CASSLSLNEQFF
. TRBJ2-1 TRBV7-9 . TGTGCCAGCAGCTCGTCAGGGAAGGGCCTCGAGCAGTTCTTC CASSSSGKGLEQFF
TRBD2 TRBJ2-1 TRBV28 many TGTGCCAGCCAATCTCCGGGACTAGCGAATGAGCAGTTCTTC CASQSPGLANEQFF
. TRBJ1-2 TRBV4-1 many TGCGCCAGCAGCCAAGACAACCATGGCTACACCTTC CASSQDNHGYTF
TRBD2 TRBJ2-2 TRBV7-4 . TGTGCCAGCAGCCCGGGACTACACACCGGGGAGCTGTTTTTT CASSPGLHTGELFF
TRBD1 TRBJ1-1 TRBV19 many TGTGCCAGTAGGGGACAGGGGGCTTTCACTGAAGCTTTCTTT CASRGQGAFTEAFF
. TRBJ2-5 TRBV28 once TGTGCCAGCAGTTCCCGACAGGCTCATGGTCGGGAGACCCAGTACTTC CASSSRQAHGRETQYF
. TRBJ2-3 TRBV20-1 many TGCAGTGCAATTCGTCTAGGGCTTGGCACAGATACGCAGTATTTT CSAIRLGLGTDTQYF
TRBD1 TRBJ2-5 TRBV12-3/TRBV12-4 many TGTGCCAGCAGGCCGGGGGACAGGGAGGCCCAGTACTTC CASRPGDREAQYF
TRBD2 TRBJ2-3 TRBV6-1 . TGTGCCAGCAGTGAACTAGCGGGGGGGCCAGATACGCAGTATTTT CASSELAGGPDTQYF
TRBD2 TRBJ2-1 TRBV7-2 many TGTGCCAGCAGCTGGACTAGCGGGGGGCCCTCCTACAATGAGCAGTTCTTC CASSWTSGGPSYNEQFF
. TRBJ2-1 TRBV18 once TGTGCCAGCTCACCCATGGATGAGCAGTTCTTC CASSPMDEQFF
. TRBJ2-3 TRBV7-2 . TGTGCCAGCAGCTCACAGCCCCCCACAGATACGCAGTATTTT CASSSQPPTDTQYF
. TRBJ1-1 TRBV9 many TGTGCCAGCAGCGGCCAGAGGGGGATGAACACTGAAGCTTTCTTT CASSGQRGMNTEAFF
. TRBJ1-3 TRBV28 many TGTGCCAGCAGTGTCCCCTTTGGACAGCCTAGCTCTGGAAACACCATATATTTT CASSVPFGQPSSGNTIYF
TRBD2 TRBJ2-7 TRBV20-1 many TGCAGTGCTGGCCTCGGGACTAGCGGGAGCCACGAGCAGTACTTC CSAGLGTSGSHEQYF